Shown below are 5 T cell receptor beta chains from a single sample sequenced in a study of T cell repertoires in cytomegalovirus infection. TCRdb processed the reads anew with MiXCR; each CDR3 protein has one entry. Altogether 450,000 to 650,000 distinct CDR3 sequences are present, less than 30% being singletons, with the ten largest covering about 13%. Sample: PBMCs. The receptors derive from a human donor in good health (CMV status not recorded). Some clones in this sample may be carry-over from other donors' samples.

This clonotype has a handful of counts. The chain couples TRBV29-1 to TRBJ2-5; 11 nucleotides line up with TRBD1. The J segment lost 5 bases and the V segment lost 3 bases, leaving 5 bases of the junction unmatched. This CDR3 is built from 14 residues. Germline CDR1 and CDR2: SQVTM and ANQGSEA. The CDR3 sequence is CSVDRGQGGETQYF. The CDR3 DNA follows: TGCAGCGTTGATAGGGGACAGGGGGGGGAGACCCAGTACTTC.

The DNA of the CDR3 is TGCAGCGTCATTGACTATGATAGGGGAGAGCAGTACTTC. As protein: CSVIDYDRGEQYF. V is TRBV29-1 and J is TRBJ2-7; D may be TRBD1 or TRBD2 (5 bases each). Germline CDR1 and CDR2: SQVTM and ANQGSEA. There are 13 residues in the CDR3. The V end was cut by 6 bases, the J end by 7 bases, with 19 bases between.

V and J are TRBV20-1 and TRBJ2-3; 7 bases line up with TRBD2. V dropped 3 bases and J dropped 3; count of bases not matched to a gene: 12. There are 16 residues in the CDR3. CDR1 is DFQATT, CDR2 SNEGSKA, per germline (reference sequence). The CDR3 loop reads CSASHPRGSSTDTQYF. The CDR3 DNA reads TGCAGTGCTAGCCATCCTCGCGGGAGTTCTACAGATACGCAGTATTTT.

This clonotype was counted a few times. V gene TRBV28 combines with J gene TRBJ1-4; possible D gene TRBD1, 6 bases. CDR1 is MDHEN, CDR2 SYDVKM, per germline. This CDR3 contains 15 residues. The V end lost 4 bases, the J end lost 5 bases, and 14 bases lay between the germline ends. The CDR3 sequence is CASSSGGKGNEKLFF. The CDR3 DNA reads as TGTGCCAGCAGTTCTGGGGGCAAGGGGAATGAAAAACTGTTTTTT.

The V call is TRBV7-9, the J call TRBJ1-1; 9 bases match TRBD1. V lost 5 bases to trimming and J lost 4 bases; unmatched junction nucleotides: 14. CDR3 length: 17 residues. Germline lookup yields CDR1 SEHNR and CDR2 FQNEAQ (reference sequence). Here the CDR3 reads CASSQEITGGAGTEAFF. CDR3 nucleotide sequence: TGTGCCAGCAGCCAAGAAATTACAGGGGGCGCAGGCACTGAAGCTTTCTTT.